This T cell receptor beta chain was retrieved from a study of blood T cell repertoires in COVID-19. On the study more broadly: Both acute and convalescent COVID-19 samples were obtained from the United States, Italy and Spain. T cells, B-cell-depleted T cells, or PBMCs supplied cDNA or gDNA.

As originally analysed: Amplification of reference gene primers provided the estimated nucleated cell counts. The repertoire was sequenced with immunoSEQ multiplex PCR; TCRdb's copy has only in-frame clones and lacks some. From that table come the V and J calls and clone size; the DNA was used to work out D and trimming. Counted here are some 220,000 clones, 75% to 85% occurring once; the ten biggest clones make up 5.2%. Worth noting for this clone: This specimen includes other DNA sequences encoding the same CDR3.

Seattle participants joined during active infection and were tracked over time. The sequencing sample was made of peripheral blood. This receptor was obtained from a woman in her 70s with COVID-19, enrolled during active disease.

The CDR3 DNA reads as TGTGCCAGCGGAGGGAAGGGGAAGGTGAACACTGAAGCTTTCTTT. It is translated as CASGGKGKVNTEAFF. The V and J genes are TRBV2 and TRBJ1-1; weak D call: TRBD1 (5 bases). Germline V gene data show CDR1 as SNHLY and CDR2 as FYNNEI. The length of the CDR3 is 15 residues. V gave up 8 bases and J gave up 0 bases, with 16 bases separating them.